This T cell receptor beta chain was found in a study of Graves' ophthalmopathy and Graves' hyperthyroidism. Background on the study: The study drew peripheral blood at initial diagnosis, before any treatment. General study findings and limits: Thyroid clonotypes that were expanded above 0.001 frequency mostly also appeared in blood. Both a roughly 70% sensitivity and an approximately 72% specificity characterized the model's predictions of ophthalmopathy progression.

The study amplified TCR beta CDR3 regions using RNA transcripts. Second-round multiplex PCR followed a first-round RT-PCR using HTBI primers. Each CDR3 protein gets one entry after TCRdb re-called the multiplex PCR reads with MiXCR. The sample contains approximately 500,000 distinct CDR3 sequences, approximately 15% of which appear only once. This clonotype was observed many times. What it recognizes is unknown. The CDR3 runs 14 residues. V lost 0 bases and J lost 2, with 8 bases in between. Germline V CDR1 and CDR2: MNHEY, SVGEGT. The TCR comes from a woman younger than 45 with Graves' ophthalmopathy. The sequenced material came from blood. The rearrangement links TRBV6-2 or TRBV6-3 to TRBJ2-7; D is unresolved. CDR3 coding DNA: TGTGCCAGCAGTTACTCCCCGGAGACCTACGAGCAGTACTTC. Protein sequence: CASSYSPETYEQYF.